This entry lists 27 T cell receptor beta chains sequenced from one sample in a study of blood T cell repertoires in COVID-19. Generated by immunoSEQ multiplex PCR, the TCRdb table keeps only in-frame clones and is missing some. The sample has under 400,000 clones, over 75% seen once. The sample taken for sequencing was PBMCs or T cells enriched from blood (not recorded which). Source of these receptors: a man in his forties in a cohort exposed to, infected with or recovered from COVID-19 (not recorded which).

J is TRBJ1-5 and V is TRBV7-8; D unclear. This CDR3 spans 12 amino acids. CDR1 is SGHVS, CDR2 FQNEAQ, per germline. The V end lost 8 bases, the J end lost 7 bases, and 12 bases lay between the germline ends. The CDR3 nucleotides read TGTGCCAGCGCTAGCCCTTTGCAGCCCCAGCATTTT. Amino acids: CASASPLQPQHF.

The V and J genes are TRBV6-5 and TRBJ1-2, with 9 nucleotides matching TRBD1. CDR1 and CDR2 (germline): MNHEY, SVGAGI. Losses at the gene ends were 7 bases for V and 8 bases for J; bases not matched to a gene: 8. The CDR3 runs to 13 residues. The CDR3 sequence: CASKGQGMGGYTF. The CDR3 bases are TGTGCCAGCAAAGGACAGGGGATGGGAGGCTACACCTTC.

This clone occurred once. The chain links TRBV25-1 to TRBJ1-1; D remains ambiguous. Germline V gene lookup returns CDR1 MGHDK and CDR2 SYGVNS. CDR3 size: 13 residues. The V end was cut by 4 bases, the J end by 4 bases, with 10 bases between. The CDR3 DNA is TGTGCCAGCAGTGGTGGCAGCGGCACTGAAGCTTTCTTT. Its protein is CASSGGSGTEAFF.

J is TRBJ1-2 and V is TRBV30, with TRBD1 as a possible D gene (5 bases). CDR1 GTSNPN and CDR2 SVGIG come from the germline V gene (reference sequence). The CDR3 extends over 13 amino acids. Trimming removed 5 bases at V and 4 bases at J, with 14 bases between. CDR3 sequence: CAWGRVGLYGYTF. The CDR3 DNA reads as TGTGCCTGGGGCAGGGTTGGTCTCTATGGCTACACCTTC.

CDR3 residues: CASSVGQRNTEAFF. DNA of the CDR3: TGTGCCAGCAGTGTGGGACAGAGGAACACTGAAGCTTTCTTT. V and J are TRBV25-1 and TRBJ1-1, with TRBD1 identical over 7 bases. Germline trimming cut 4 bases from V and 1 base from J; bases unmatched to any gene: 3. Germline CDR1 MGHDK, CDR2 SYGVNS. The CDR3 sequence is 14 residues long.

The J gene is TRBJ1-3, the V gene TRBV5-5; possible D gene TRBD1, 6 bases. The CDR3 runs to 16 residues. Germline CDR1 SGHKS, CDR2 YYEKEE (reference sequence). The V end was cut by 4 bases, the J end by 0 bases, with 14 bases between. The CDR3 nucleotides read TGTGCCAGCAGCATAAGAACAGGGATCTCTGGAAACACCATATATTTT. Translating gives CASSIRTGISGNTIYF.

J is TRBJ1-1 and V is TRBV28; tentatively, D is TRBD1 (6 bases). Germline V lookup: CDR1 MDHEN, CDR2 SYDVKM. This CDR3 is 16 amino acids long. The V end lost 7 bases, the J end lost 3 bases, and 21 bases lay between the germline ends. The CDR3 reads CASIRRAGVSHTEAFF. CDR3 nucleotides: TGTGCCAGCATCCGACGGGCAGGGGTATCACACACTGAAGCTTTCTTT. The whole variable domain, filled in from reference TRBV28 and TRBJ1-1, reads DVKVTQSSRYLVKRTGEKVFLECVQDMDHENMFWYRQDPGLGLRLIYFSYDVKMKEKGDIPEGYSVSREKKERFSLILESASTNQTSMYLCASIRRAGVSHTEAFFGQGTRLTVV.

This rearrangement joins TRBV23-1 to TRBJ2-7; D might be TRBD2 (5 bases). TRBV23-1 has ORF status, its function being uncertain. The CDR3 covers 15 residues. The ends were cut back, 7 bases at V and 0 bases at J, with 16 bases in the middle. The CDR3 DNA follows: TGCGCCAGCACCCGGGAAGGGATGGTCTCCTACGAGCAGTACTTC. Translating gives CASTREGMVSYEQYF.

The CDR3 spells CASSEAGLFTEKLFF. CDR3 nucleotide sequence: TGTGCCAGCAGTGAAGCGGGGCTTTTTACTGAAAAACTGTTTTTT. V and J are TRBV2 and TRBJ1-4, with D possibly being TRBD1 (5 bases). CDR3 length: 15 amino acids. Trimming removed 0 bases at V and 7 bases at J, with 12 bases between. Germline assignment: CDR1 SNHLY and CDR2 FYNNEI.

This rearrangement joins TRBV7-8 to TRBJ1-1, with D uncertain. CDR1 SGHVS and CDR2 FQNEAQ come from the germline V gene. Trimming shortened V by 5 bases and J by 3 bases, and 16 bases separated the two germline ends. This CDR3 is 15 amino acids long. CDR3 bases: TGTGCCAGCAGCATCACATTCAACCCTGACACTGAAGCTTTCTTT. Residues: CASSITFNPDTEAFF.

This rearrangement joins TRBV7-9 to TRBJ2-7, with 10 bases aligning to TRBD2. Germline V gives CDR1 SEHNR, CDR2 FQNEAQ (reference sequence). The CDR3 is 15 residues long. V trimming: 5 bases; J trimming: 2 bases; junction bases outside the gene matches: 6. The CDR3 reads CASSPQAGGPYEQYF. As DNA, the CDR3 is TGTGCCAGCAGCCCTCAAGCGGGAGGGCCCTACGAGCAGTACTTC.

The rearrangement uses TRBV5-1 and TRBJ2-5, with D perhaps TRBD1 (5 bases). The CDR3 has 15 amino acids. V lost 2 bases, J lost 2 bases, and 13 bases lay in between. Germline values: CDR1 SGHRS, CDR2 YFSETQ. This CDR3 is CASSLNTGKQETQYF. DNA of the CDR3: TGCGCCAGCAGCTTAAATACAGGCAAACAAGAGACCCAGTACTTC.

With regard to this clone: The same CDR3 can be traced to other DNA sequences in this sample. The chain links TRBV20-1 to TRBJ1-5, with 7 bases fitting TRBD1. The CDR3 loop spans 12 amino acids. The J segment lost 5 bases and the V segment lost 3 bases, leaving 1 base of the junction unmatched. Germline V gives CDR1 DFQATT, CDR2 SNEGSKA (reference sequence). The CDR3: CSASTGDQPQHF. CDR3 DNA: TGCAGTGCTAGTACAGGGGATCAGCCCCAGCATTTT.

The CDR3 here is CASSFNTDTQYF. CDR3 coding DNA: TGTGCCAGCAGCTTCAACACAGATACGCAGTATTTT. This chain joins TRBV7-6 and TRBJ2-3; D not certain. Trimming removed 3 bases from V and 2 bases from J, with 3 bases in between. Germline assignment: CDR1 SGHVS and CDR2 FNYEAQ. The CDR3 covers 12 residues. The whole variable domain, remainder taken from reference TRBV7-6 and TRBJ2-3, is GAGVSQSPRYKVTKRGQDVALRCDPISGHVSLYWYRQALGQGPEFLTYFNYEAQQDKSGLPNDRFSAERPEGSISTLTIQRTEQRDSAMYRCASSFNTDTQYFGPGTRLTVL.

The rearrangement links TRBV2 to TRBJ1-1; TRBD1 agrees at 8 bases. The CDR3 has 13 residues. Germline CDR1 SNHLY, CDR2 FYNNEI. Germline trimming cut 6 bases from V and 7 bases from J; bases unmatched to any gene: 7. The CDR3 region is CASRETGVGEAFF. The CDR3 coding sequence is TGTGCCAGCAGGGAGACAGGGGTTGGTGAAGCTTTCTTT.

The CDR3 nucleotides are TGCAGCGTTGCCGGACTAGCGGGAGGCGCCTCCTACAATGAGCAGTTCTTC. It encodes CSVAGLAGGASYNEQFF. V and J are TRBV29-1 and TRBJ2-1; 14 bases map to TRBD2. CDR3 length: 17 residues. Germline loops: CDR1 SQVTM, CDR2 ANQGSEA. Trimming at V came to 4 bases and at J to 0 bases, leaving 5 bases not matched to a gene.

The V call is TRBV2, the J call TRBJ2-7; perhaps TRBD1 as D (6 bases). The CDR3 spans 13 residues. V lost 6 bases, J lost 2 bases, and 11 bases lay in between. Per the germline V gene, CDR1 is SNHLY and CDR2 is FYNNEI. The CDR3 reads CASSAGQTYEQYF. The CDR3 bases are TGTGCCAGCAGCGCCGGACAGACCTACGAGCAGTACTTC.

The table lists this clone with a count of one. The rearrangement uses TRBV5-1 and TRBJ2-5; TRBD2 aligns across 7 bases. V shed 0 bases, J shed 1 base, and the junction held 3 bases outside the gene matches. The CDR3 consists of 15 residues. Germline V gene data show CDR1 as SGHRS and CDR2 as YFSETQ. CDR3 protein: CASSLASGAQETQYF. CDR3 nucleotide sequence: TGCGCCAGCAGCTTGGCGAGCGGGGCCCAAGAGACCCAGTACTTC.

The chain's CDR3 is CASSLNSARYNEQFF. The CDR3 bases are TGCGCCAGCAGCTTGAATAGCGCGAGGTACAATGAGCAGTTCTTC. The chain employs TRBV5-1 and TRBJ2-1; D might be TRBD2 (5 bases). The CDR3 has 15 amino acids. V shed 1 base and J shed 4 bases, with 12 bases lying between them. Per the germline V gene, CDR1 is SGHRS and CDR2 is YFSETQ. The full variable domain, with the rest looked up from reference TRBV5-1 and TRBJ2-1, is KAGVTQTPRYLIKTRGQQVTLSCSPISGHRSVSWYQQTPGQGLQFLFEYFSETQRNKGNFPGRFSGRQFSNSRSEMNVSTLELGDSALYLCASSLNSARYNEQFFGPGTRLTVL.

As regards this clone: Distinct nucleotide sequences in the sample also encode this CDR3. CDR3 residues: CASSLGQEAFF. The CDR3 bases are TGTGCCAGCAGTTTAGGTCAGGAAGCTTTCTTT. The V call is TRBV27, the J call TRBJ1-1, with no clear D. CDR1 and CDR2 (germline): MNHEY, SMNVEV (reference sequence). V was cut by 2 bases and J by 8 bases, with 6 bases left in between. The CDR3 loop spans 11 amino acids.

The rearrangement uses TRBV21-1 and TRBJ2-3; the D segment call TRBD2 is taken from the table without a DNA check. TRBV21-1 is assigned pseudogene status. This CDR3 has 15 residues. DNA for the CDR3: TGTGCCAGCAGCATAAGGCCGGGGAGCACAGATACGCAGTATTTT. This translates into CASSIRPGSTDTQYF.

The chain has TRBV28 and TRBJ2-7; 10 bases agree with TRBD2. V trimming: 6 bases; J trimming: 2 bases; junction bases outside the gene matches: 4. The germline V gene encodes CDR1 MDHEN and CDR2 SYDVKM. The CDR3 is made up of 14 amino acids. This chain's CDR3 is CASRSSGRTYEQYF. The DNA of the CDR3 is TGTGCCAGCAGGTCTAGCGGGAGAACCTACGAGCAGTACTTC.

The rearrangement uses TRBV5-5 and TRBJ2-7; no clear D gene. The CDR3 is 11 residues long. V was clipped by 4 bases and J by 3 bases, with 5 bases between them. CDR1 and CDR2 from the germline V gene are SGHKS and YYEKEE (reference sequence). The DNA of the CDR3 is TGTGCCAGCAGCGTCCGCTACGAGCAGTACTTC. This codes for CASSVRYEQYF.

As DNA, the CDR3 is TGTGCCAGCACAGTTATGGGAGCTGGGTTTAATGAGCAGTTCTTC. This gives the protein CASTVMGAGFNEQFF. The V gene is TRBV27, the J gene TRBJ2-1, with D possibly being TRBD2 (5 bases). V shed 7 bases and J shed 7 bases, with 20 bases lying between them. Germline V gives CDR1 MNHEY, CDR2 SMNVEV (reference sequence). The CDR3 extends over 15 amino acids.

The rearrangement joins TRBV30 to TRBJ1-4; D unclear. CDR1 and CDR2 from the germline V gene are GTSNPN and SVGIG (reference sequence). The V and J ends lost 1 base and 3 bases respectively, with 6 bases between them. CDR3 size: 13 residues. CDR3 coding DNA: TGTGCCTGGAGTGGATCAGCTAATGAAAAACTGTTTTTT. Translated: CAWSGSANEKLFF.

This clone was picked up one time. This chain uses TRBV6-5 with TRBJ2-7; maybe TRBD2 (5 bases). Germline loops: CDR1 MNHEY, CDR2 SVGAGI. Between the trimmed V and J ends, which lost 6 bases and 5 bases, there was a span of 17 bases. The CDR3 consists of 14 residues. Here the CDR3 reads CASSPKTPRDEQYF. CDR3 nucleotide sequence: TGTGCCAGCAGCCCCAAGACCCCGCGGGACGAGCAGTACTTC.

The chain uses TRBV29-1 and TRBJ1-2; no reliable D call. CDR3 size: 14 residues. Germline-derived CDR1 and CDR2 are SQVTM and ANQGSEA. Trimming removed 4 bases at V and 8 bases at J, with 20 bases between. The chain's CDR3 is CSVVGQQIAEGYTF. CDR3 in DNA: TGCAGCGTTGTTGGCCAGCAAATTGCGGAGGGCTACACCTTC.